This T cell receptor (beta chain) was recovered during a study of blood T cell repertoires in COVID-19. Study-wide context: Samples representing acute and convalescent COVID-19 were sourced from the United States, Italy and Spain. The cDNA or gDNA used as material had been derived from T cells, B-cell-depleted T cells, or PBMCs.

V was pared by 4 bases and J by 6 bases, with 14 bases of the junction left unmatched. Per the germline V gene, CDR1 is LGHNA and CDR2 is YNFKEQ. The CDR3 covers 17 residues. In the source study's methods: Amplifying reference gene primers gave estimates of nucleated cell counts. The method was immunoSEQ multiplex PCR; TCRdb's version includes in-frame clones alone and lacks a portion of them. The V and J calls and clone size were taken over from that table, and D and trimming were inferred from the DNA. Of more than 200,000 clones in the sample, around nine tenths were seen once. The chain recombines TRBV4-2 with TRBJ1-4; 7 bases are a match to TRBD1. Input material: peripheral blood. The sequence came from a man between 25 and 39 years old with active or convalescent COVID-19. The CDR3 DNA reads as TGTGCCAGCAGCCGCCAGACCCCGGACAGGTTTTATGAAAAACTGTTTTTT. Translation gives CASSRQTPDRFYEKLFF.